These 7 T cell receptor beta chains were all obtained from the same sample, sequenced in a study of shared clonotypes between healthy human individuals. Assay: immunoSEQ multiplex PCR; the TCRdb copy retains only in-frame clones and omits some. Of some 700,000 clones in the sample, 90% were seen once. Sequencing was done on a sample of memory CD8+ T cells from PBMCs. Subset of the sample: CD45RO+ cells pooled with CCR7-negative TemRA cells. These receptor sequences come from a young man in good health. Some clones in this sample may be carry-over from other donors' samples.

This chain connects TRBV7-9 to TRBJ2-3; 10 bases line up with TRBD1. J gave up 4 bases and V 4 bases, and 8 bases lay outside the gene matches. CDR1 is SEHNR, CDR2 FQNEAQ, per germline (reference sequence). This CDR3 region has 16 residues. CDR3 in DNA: TGTGCCAGCAGCTCGGGACAGGGGAACGCCCCAGATACGCAGTATTTT. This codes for CASSSGQGNAPDTQYF.

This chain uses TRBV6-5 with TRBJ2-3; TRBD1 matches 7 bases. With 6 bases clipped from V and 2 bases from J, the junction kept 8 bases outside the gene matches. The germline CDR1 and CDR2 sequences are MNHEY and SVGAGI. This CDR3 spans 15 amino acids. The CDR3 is CASRGRDSHTDTQYF. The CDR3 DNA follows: TGTGCCAGCAGAGGCCGGGACAGTCACACAGATACGCAGTATTTT.

The CDR3 loop is CASSVQLGGGSYNEQFF. In DNA form, the CDR3 reads TGTGCCAGCAGCGTTCAACTGGGGGGAGGGTCCTACAATGAGCAGTTCTTC. The chain joins TRBV9 to TRBJ2-1, with TRBD2 identical over 7 bases. Germline V CDR1 and CDR2: SGDLS, YYNGEE. The V and J ends lost 2 bases and 1 base, in that order; junction bases with no gene match: 9. CDR3 length: 17 residues.

Here the CDR3 DNA reads TGTGCCAGCAGCGACCGGACAGGGTCGCGTGGTAGGGCCTACGAGCAGTACTTC. Its protein is CASSDRTGSRGRAYEQYF. The chain uses TRBV13 and TRBJ2-7; 8 bases are a match to TRBD1. This CDR3 has 18 amino acids. CDR1 and CDR2 from the germline V gene are PRHDT and FYEKMQ (reference sequence). J was trimmed by 2 bases and V by 5 bases; bases with no gene match: 17.

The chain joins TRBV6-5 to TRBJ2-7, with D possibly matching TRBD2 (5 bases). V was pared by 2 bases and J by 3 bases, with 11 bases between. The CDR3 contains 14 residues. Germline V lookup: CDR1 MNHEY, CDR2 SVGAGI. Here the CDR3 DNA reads TGTGCCAGCAGTTACGAGGGCTCGAACTACGAGCAGTACTTC. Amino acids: CASSYEGSNYEQYF.

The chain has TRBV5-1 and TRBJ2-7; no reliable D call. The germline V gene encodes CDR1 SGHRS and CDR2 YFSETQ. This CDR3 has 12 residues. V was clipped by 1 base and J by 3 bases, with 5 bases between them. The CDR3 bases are TGCGCCAGCAGCTTGAACCGCTACGAGCAGTACTTC. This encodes CASSLNRYEQYF.

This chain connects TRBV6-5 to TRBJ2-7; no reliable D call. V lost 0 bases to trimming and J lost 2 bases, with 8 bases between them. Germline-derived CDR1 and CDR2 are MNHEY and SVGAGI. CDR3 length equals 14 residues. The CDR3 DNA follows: TGTGCCAGCAGTTACTCGTCTCAAACCTACGAGCAGTACTTC. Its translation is CASSYSSQTYEQYF.